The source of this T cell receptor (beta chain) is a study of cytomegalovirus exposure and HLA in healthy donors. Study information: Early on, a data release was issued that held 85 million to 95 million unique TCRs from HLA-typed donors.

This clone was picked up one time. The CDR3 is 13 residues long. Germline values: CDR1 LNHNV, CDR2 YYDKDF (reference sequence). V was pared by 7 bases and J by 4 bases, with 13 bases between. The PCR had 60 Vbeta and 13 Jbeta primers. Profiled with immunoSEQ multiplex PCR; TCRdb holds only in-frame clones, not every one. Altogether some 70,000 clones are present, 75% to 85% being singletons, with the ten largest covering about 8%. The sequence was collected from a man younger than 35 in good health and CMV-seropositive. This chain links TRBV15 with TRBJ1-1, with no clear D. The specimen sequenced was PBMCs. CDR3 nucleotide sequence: TGTGCCACCACTCCGTCCGAGCGCACTGAAGCTTTCTTT. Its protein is CATTPSERTEAFF.